Shown below are 20 T cell receptor beta chains from a single sample sequenced in a study of cytomegalovirus exposure and HLA in healthy donors. PCR employed 60 Vbeta and 13 Jbeta primers. Clones were sequenced by immunoSEQ multiplex PCR, and TCRdb holds only the in-frame ones, with some missing. The sample lists about 91,000 clones, about nine tenths occurring once. Material: PBMCs. These TCRs come from a man aged 25 to 40 in good health and CMV-seropositive.

The chain recombines TRBV5-5 with TRBJ2-7, with D possibly TRBD1 on 6 matching bases. This CDR3 region has 13 residues. Trimming took off 3 bases at V and 3 bases at J, with 10 bases between the two ends. Germline values: CDR1 SGHKS, CDR2 YYEKEE (reference sequence). This CDR3 is CASSSGQIYEQYF. CDR3 DNA sequence: TGTGCCAGCAGCTCCGGACAGATCTACGAGCAGTACTTC.

The CDR3 DNA is TGTGCCAGCAGTCGGGACAGCCCCTACAATGAGCAGTTCTTC. Protein sequence: CASSRDSPYNEQFF. The chain has TRBV2 and TRBJ2-1; 7 nucleotides line up with TRBD1. Germline assignment: CDR1 SNHLY and CDR2 FYNNEI. Trimming at V came to 5 bases and at J to 2 bases, leaving 3 bases not matched to a gene. The CDR3 spans 14 residues.

The chain couples TRBV30 to TRBJ1-5; 9 nucleotides align to TRBD1. Germline V gene sequence: CDR1 GTSNPN, CDR2 SVGIG (reference sequence). With 1 base clipped from V and 4 bases from J, the junction kept 2 bases outside the gene matches. The CDR3 is 14 residues long. CDR3 nucleotide sequence: TGTGCCTGGAGTGCGACAGGGGGTAATCAGCCCCAGCATTTT. As protein: CAWSATGGNQPQHF.

CDR3 DNA sequence: TGTGCCAGGGCGGGACAGGGGACGACTGAAGCTTTCTTT. This gives the protein CARAGQGTTEAFF. The rearrangement uses TRBV2 and TRBJ1-1, with TRBD1 matching over 10 bases. The CDR3 contains 13 residues. Germline CDR1 is SNHLY and CDR2 is FYNNEI. The J segment lost 5 bases and the V segment lost 9 bases, leaving 6 bases of the junction unmatched.

This chain uses TRBV5-1 with TRBJ2-6; perhaps TRBD1 as D (6 bases). V gave up 0 bases and J gave up 0 bases, with 10 bases separating them. Germline CDR1 reads SGHRS; CDR2 reads YFSETQ. This CDR3 comprises 17 residues. CDR3 protein: CASSLGTDTSGANVLTF. The CDR3 DNA reads TGCGCCAGCAGCTTGGGGACAGATACCTCTGGGGCCAACGTCCTGACTTTC.

The genes are TRBV10-3 and TRBJ2-3; D gene ambiguous. This CDR3 region has 15 residues. Germline V gene data show CDR1 as ENHRY and CDR2 as SYGVKD. V lost 2 bases and J 2 bases, leaving 11 bases between the germline ends. The CDR3 bases are TGTGCCATCAGTGAGGGCCCCGAAATCACAGATACGCAGTATTTT. This codes for CAISEGPEITDTQYF.

The chain combines TRBV2 with TRBJ1-2, with 10 bases that match TRBD1. V lost 5 bases, J lost 6 bases, and 9 bases stayed unmatched. Germline V CDR1 and CDR2: SNHLY, FYNNEI. This CDR3 contains 15 residues. The CDR3 reads CASSKSPGTGDGYTF. Written as DNA, the CDR3 is TGTGCCAGCAGTAAGAGTCCCGGGACAGGGGATGGCTACACCTTC.

This clone has more than one count but fewer than ten. The chain couples TRBV6-1 to TRBJ1-2, with D perhaps TRBD1 (5 bases). Looked up from germline, CDR1 is MNHNS and CDR2 is SASEGT. The V and J ends lost 2 bases and 10 bases respectively, with 8 bases between them. CDR3 length: 11 amino acids. The CDR3: CASSENRFYTF. CDR3 nucleotides: TGTGCCAGCAGTGAAAACAGGTTCTACACCTTC.

The chain couples TRBV28 to TRBJ1-5, with D unclear. CDR3 length: 13 amino acids. Deletions cut 7 bases from V and 5 bases from J, with 12 bases between. Germline CDR1 MDHEN, CDR2 SYDVKM. CDR3 sequence: CASKRAWDQPQHF. The CDR3, as DNA: TGTGCCAGCAAGAGGGCATGGGATCAGCCCCAGCATTTT.

This clone appeared a few times. The CDR3 is CASSLEPQNTEAFF. DNA of the CDR3: TGTGCCAGCAGCTTGGAGCCGCAGAACACTGAAGCTTTCTTT. The chain recombines TRBV5-4 with TRBJ1-1; D ambiguous. Trimming removed 0 bases at V and 1 base at J, with 7 bases between. This CDR3 has 14 residues. Germline CDR1 is SGHNT and CDR2 is YYREEE (reference sequence).

This chain links TRBV6-5 with TRBJ2-7; possible D gene TRBD1, 6 bases. Germline V gene lookup returns CDR1 MNHEY and CDR2 SVGAGI. This CDR3 has 15 amino acids. With 6 bases removed from V and 2 bases from J, the gap between germline ends came to 17 bases. The CDR3 region has the DNA TGTGCCAGCAGCCAGGGCCGGGACACCACCTACGAGCAGTACTTC. Its protein is CASSQGRDTTYEQYF.

J is TRBJ2-7 and V is TRBV5-1, with a weak D call TRBD2 (5 bases). Germline values: CDR1 SGHRS, CDR2 YFSETQ. This CDR3 is built from 14 residues. The V end was cut by 2 bases, the J end by 7 bases, with 16 bases between. Here the CDR3 reads CASSFVRGSWEQYF. CDR3 nucleotides: TGCGCCAGCAGCTTTGTCCGGGGATCGTGGGAGCAGTACTTC.

V and J are TRBV5-4 and TRBJ2-2; 9 bases align to TRBD1. The V gene's germline CDR1 is SGHNT and CDR2 YYREEE (reference sequence). Trimming at V came to 4 bases and at J to 4 bases, leaving 8 bases not matched to a gene. The CDR3 contains 16 residues. CDR3 DNA sequence: TGTGCCAGCAGCAATCCGGGACAGGGATTCACCGGGGAGCTGTTTTTT. Its protein is CASSNPGQGFTGELFF.

The chain employs TRBV11-2 and TRBJ2-2, with 12 positions matching TRBD2. V lost 5 bases, J lost 3 bases, and 7 bases stayed unmatched. Germline V gene lookup returns CDR1 SGHAT and CDR2 FQNNGV. This CDR3 contains 17 residues. In DNA form, the CDR3 reads TGTGCCAGCAGCACGACCGGGACTAGCGGGCACACCGGGGAGCTGTTTTTT. Encoded protein: CASSTTGTSGHTGELFF.

This clone has just a few counts. CDR3 DNA: TGTGCCAGCAGCTTAACCCGGACAGGGACGAACACTGAAGCTTTCTTT. Translated: CASSLTRTGTNTEAFF. The chain is built from TRBV7-3 and TRBJ1-1, with 8 bases matching TRBD1. The CDR3 spans 16 residues. V lost 0 bases and J lost 1; bases outside the gene matches: 4. Germline V gene sequence: CDR1 SGHTA, CDR2 FQGTGA.

J is TRBJ2-5 and V is TRBV7-9; 8 positions agree with TRBD1. V dropped 1 base and J dropped 5; count of bases not matched to a gene: 6. The length of the CDR3 is 15 residues. CDR1 and CDR2 from the germline V gene are SEHNR and FQNEAQ (reference sequence). CDR3 sequence: CASSLGLGQGETQYF. CDR3 DNA: TGTGCCAGCAGCTTAGGGCTCGGACAGGGTGAGACCCAGTACTTC. Based on the CDR3 plus reference TRBV7-9 and TRBJ2-5, the full variable domain is DTGVSQNPRHKITKRGQNVTFRCDPISEHNRLYWYRQTLGQGPEFLTYFQNEAQLEKSRLLSDRFSAERPKGSFSTLEIQRTEQGDSAMYLCASSLGLGQGETQYFGPGTRLLVL.

Regarding this clone: At one end, the junction sequence differs from germline, possibly due to a read error. The chain uses TRBV2 and TRBJ1-1; perhaps TRBD1 as D (6 bases). The CDR3 consists of 13 residues. From germline, CDR1 is SNHLY and CDR2 FYNNEI. The CDR3 protein is CASRAGQNTEASF. The CDR3 DNA reads as TGTGCCAGCAGAGCCGGACAGAACACTGAAGCTTCCTTT.

CDR3 DNA: TGTGCCAGCAGCTTCCGACAGTCCCAAGAGACCCAGTACTTC. Protein: CASSFRQSQETQYF. The chain uses TRBV5-5 and TRBJ2-5, with D possibly being TRBD1 (5 bases). V lost 2 bases and J 1 base, leaving 9 bases between the germline ends. The germline gives CDR1 SGHKS, CDR2 YYEKEE (reference sequence). CDR3 length equals 14 residues.

The chain uses TRBV11-2 and TRBJ2-2; unclear D gene. This CDR3 has 13 amino acids. CDR1 SGHAT and CDR2 FQNNGV come from the germline V gene. V lost 5 bases, J lost 6 bases, and 10 bases lay in between. The chain's CDR3 is CASSPGSSGELFF. The CDR3 DNA follows: TGTGCCAGCAGCCCTGGTAGCTCCGGGGAGCTGTTTTTT.

The chain uses TRBV14 and TRBJ2-5, with a possible D match to TRBD1 (6 bases). This CDR3 is 14 amino acids long. Germline loops: CDR1 SGHDN, CDR2 FVKESK. Trimming shortened V by 5 bases and J by 2 bases, and 12 bases separated the two germline ends. DNA of the CDR3: TGTGCCAGCAGCGAATTTCAGGGGCAAGAGACCCAGTACTTC. Its translation: CASSEFQGQETQYF.